A single T cell receptor (beta chain) is shown here with its context. This record belongs to a study of blood T cells in healthy people across ages. For the second PCR, which ran for about 7 to 11 cycles, a sample-barcoded 5' primer and a J-beta primer mix were used. TCRdb passed the 5' RACE reads through MiXCR, listing each CDR3 protein once. The sample contains some 690,000 distinct CDR3 sequences, 22% of which appear only once. The CDR3 length is 16 residues. Germline CDR1 reads SEHNR; CDR2 reads FQNEAQ (reference sequence). The V end was cut by 3 bases, the J end by 6 bases, with 19 bases between.

The receptor was isolated from a man between 65 and 85 years old in good health. Input material: blood. The chain couples TRBV7-9 to TRBJ2-3; weak D call: TRBD2 (5 bases). The CDR3 is CASSLVEGPIMDTQYF. The CDR3 DNA is TGTGCCAGCAGCTTGGTAGAGGGCCCCATAATGGATACGCAGTATTTT.